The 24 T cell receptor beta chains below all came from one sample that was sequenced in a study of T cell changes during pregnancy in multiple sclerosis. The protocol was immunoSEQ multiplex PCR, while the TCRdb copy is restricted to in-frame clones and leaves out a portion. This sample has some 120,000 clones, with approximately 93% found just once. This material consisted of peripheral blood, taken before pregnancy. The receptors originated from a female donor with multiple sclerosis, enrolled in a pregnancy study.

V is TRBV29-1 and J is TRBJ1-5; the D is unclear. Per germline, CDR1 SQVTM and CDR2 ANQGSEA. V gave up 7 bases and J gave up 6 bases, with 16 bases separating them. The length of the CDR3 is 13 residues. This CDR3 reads CSAHTGVGQPQHF. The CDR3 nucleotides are TGCAGCGCCCACACCGGGGTGGGTCAGCCCCAGCATTTT.

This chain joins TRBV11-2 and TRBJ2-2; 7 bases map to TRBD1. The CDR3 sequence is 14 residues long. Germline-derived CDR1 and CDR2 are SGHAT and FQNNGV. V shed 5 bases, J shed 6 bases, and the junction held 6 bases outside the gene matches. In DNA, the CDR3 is TGTGCCAGCAGCCAAAAAGACAGGGCCGGGGAGCTGTTTTTT. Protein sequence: CASSQKDRAGELFF.

Written as DNA, the CDR3 is TGTGCCAGCAGCTTATGGGCGGGAACGAACACCGGGGAGCTGTTTTTT. It specifies CASSLWAGTNTGELFF. The chain couples TRBV7-6 to TRBJ2-2, with TRBD2 as a possible D gene (6 bases). The CDR3 has 16 residues. V was trimmed by 2 bases and J by 0 bases, leaving 10 bases between them. Per germline, CDR1 SGHVS and CDR2 FNYEAQ.

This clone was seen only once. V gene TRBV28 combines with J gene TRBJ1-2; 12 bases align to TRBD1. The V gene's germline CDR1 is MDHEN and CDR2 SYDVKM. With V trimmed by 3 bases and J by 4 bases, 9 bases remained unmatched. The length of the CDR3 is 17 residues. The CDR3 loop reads CASSFSGTGGAFYGYTF. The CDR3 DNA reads TGTGCCAGCAGTTTCTCCGGGACAGGGGGCGCTTTCTATGGCTACACCTTC.

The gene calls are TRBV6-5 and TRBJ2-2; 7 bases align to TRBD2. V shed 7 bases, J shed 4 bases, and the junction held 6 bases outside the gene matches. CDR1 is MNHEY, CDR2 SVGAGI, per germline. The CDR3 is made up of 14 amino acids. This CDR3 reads CASKPREFTGELFF. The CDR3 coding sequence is TGTGCCAGCAAGCCGCGGGAGTTCACCGGGGAGCTGTTTTTT.

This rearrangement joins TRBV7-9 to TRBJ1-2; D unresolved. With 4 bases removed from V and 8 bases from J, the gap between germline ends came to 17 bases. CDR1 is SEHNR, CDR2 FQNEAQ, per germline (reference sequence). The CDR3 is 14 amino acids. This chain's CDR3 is CASSSGGQEKGYTF. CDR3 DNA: TGTGCCAGCAGCTCTGGTGGGCAAGAGAAGGGCTACACCTTC.

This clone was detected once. The CDR3 spells CASRQGQGRETQYF. CDR3 nucleotides: TGTGCCAGTAGACAAGGACAGGGAAGAGAGACCCAGTACTTC. This chain connects TRBV19 to TRBJ2-5, with TRBD1 identical over 8 bases. This CDR3 is 14 amino acids long. Losses at the gene ends were 6 bases for V and 4 bases for J; bases not matched to a gene: 7. Germline V lookup: CDR1 LNHDA, CDR2 SQIVND (reference sequence). Supplemented by reference TRBV19 and TRBJ2-5, the full variable domain reads DGGITQSPKYLFRKEGQNVTLSCEQNLNHDAMYWYRQDPGQGLRLIYYSQIVNDFQKGDIAEGYSVSREKKESFPLTVTSAQKNPTAFYLCASRQGQGRETQYFGPGTRLLVL.

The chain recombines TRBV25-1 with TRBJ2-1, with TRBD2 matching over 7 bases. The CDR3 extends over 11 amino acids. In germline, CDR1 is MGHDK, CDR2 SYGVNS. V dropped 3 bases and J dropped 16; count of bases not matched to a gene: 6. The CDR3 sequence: CASSEGGSVFF. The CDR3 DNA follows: TGTGCCAGCAGTGAGGGAGGGAGTGTCTTCTTC.

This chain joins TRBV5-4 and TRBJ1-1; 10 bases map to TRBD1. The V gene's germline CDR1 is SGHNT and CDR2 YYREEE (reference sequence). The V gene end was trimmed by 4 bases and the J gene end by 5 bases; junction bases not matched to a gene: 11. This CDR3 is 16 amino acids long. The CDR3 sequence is CASSQIRQGAGTEAFF. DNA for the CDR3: TGTGCCAGCAGCCAAATAAGACAGGGGGCAGGAACTGAAGCTTTCTTT.

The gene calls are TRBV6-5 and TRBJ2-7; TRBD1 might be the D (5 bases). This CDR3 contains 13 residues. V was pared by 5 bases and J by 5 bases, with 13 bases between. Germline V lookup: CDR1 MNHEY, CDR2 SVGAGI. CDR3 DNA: TGTGCCAGCAGTGAACGCAGGGCCCACGAGCAGTACTTC. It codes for CASSERRAHEQYF.

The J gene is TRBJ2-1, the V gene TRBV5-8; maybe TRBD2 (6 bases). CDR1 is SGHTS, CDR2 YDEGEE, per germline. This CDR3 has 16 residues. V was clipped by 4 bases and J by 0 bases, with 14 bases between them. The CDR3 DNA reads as TGTGCCAGCAGCCTAGGGACTCTGAGCTCCTACAATGAGCAGTTCTTC. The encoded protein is CASSLGTLSSYNEQFF.

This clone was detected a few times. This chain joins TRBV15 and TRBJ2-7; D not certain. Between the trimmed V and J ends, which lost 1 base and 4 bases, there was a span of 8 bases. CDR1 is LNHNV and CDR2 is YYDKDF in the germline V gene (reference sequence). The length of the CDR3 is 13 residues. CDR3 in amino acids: CATSRGSGYEQYF. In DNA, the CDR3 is TGTGCCACCAGCAGAGGGTCAGGATACGAGCAGTACTTC.

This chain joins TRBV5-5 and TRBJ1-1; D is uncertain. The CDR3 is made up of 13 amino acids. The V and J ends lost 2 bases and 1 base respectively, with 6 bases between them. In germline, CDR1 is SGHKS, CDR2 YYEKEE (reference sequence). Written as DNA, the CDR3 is TGTGCCAGCAGCTTCCCAGGGAACACTGAAGCTTTCTTT. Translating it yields CASSFPGNTEAFF.

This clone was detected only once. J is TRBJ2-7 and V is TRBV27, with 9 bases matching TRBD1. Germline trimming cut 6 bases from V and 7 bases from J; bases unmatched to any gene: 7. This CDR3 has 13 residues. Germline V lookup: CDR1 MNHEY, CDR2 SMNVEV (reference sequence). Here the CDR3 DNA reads TGTGCCAGCAGCAACAGGGGGCAGTTTGAGCAGTACTTC. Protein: CASSNRGQFEQYF.

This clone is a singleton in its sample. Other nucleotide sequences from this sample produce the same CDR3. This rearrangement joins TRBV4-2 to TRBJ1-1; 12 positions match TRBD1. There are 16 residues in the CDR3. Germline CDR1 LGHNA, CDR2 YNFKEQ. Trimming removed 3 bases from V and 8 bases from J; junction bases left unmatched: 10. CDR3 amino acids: CASSHAPGQGAPEAFF. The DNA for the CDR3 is TGTGCCAGCAGCCACGCCCCGGGACAGGGGGCCCCCGAAGCTTTCTTT.

CDR3 amino acids: CASGLTSGAPQYF. DNA for the CDR3: TGTGCCAGCGGACTGACTAGCGGGGCCCCGCAGTATTTT. V and J are TRBV6-4 and TRBJ2-3; the match to TRBD2 covers 11 bases. Germline lookup yields CDR1 MRHNA and CDR2 SNTAGT. The CDR3 loop spans 13 amino acids. The J segment lost 10 bases and the V segment lost 8 bases, leaving 8 bases of the junction unmatched.

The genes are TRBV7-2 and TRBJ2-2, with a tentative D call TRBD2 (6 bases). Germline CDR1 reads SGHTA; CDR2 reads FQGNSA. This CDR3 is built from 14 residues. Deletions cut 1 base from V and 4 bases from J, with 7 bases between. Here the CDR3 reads CASSLGLGTGELFF. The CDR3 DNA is TGTGCCAGCAGCTTAGGACTAGGCACCGGGGAGCTGTTTTTT.

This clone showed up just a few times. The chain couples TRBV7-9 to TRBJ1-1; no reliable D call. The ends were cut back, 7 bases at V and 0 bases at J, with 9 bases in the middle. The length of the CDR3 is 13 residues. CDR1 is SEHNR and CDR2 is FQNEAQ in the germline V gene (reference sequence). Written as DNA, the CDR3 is TGTGCCAGCACGCCCGGGGTGAACACTGAAGCTTTCTTT. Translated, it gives CASTPGVNTEAFF.

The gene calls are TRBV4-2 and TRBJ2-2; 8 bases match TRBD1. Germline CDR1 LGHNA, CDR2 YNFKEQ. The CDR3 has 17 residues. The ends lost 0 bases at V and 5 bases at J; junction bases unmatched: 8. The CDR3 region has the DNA TGTGCCAGCAGCCAAGATCCCCAGGGGGCAAGGACCGGGGAGCTGTTTTTT. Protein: CASSQDPQGARTGELFF.

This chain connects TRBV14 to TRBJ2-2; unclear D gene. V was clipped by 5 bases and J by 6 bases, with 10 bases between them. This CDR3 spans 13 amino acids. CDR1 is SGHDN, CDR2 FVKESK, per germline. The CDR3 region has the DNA TGTGCCAGCAGCACGACGGGTCCCGGGGAGCTGTTTTTT. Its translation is CASSTTGPGELFF. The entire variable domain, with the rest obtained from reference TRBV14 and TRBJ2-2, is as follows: EAGVTQFPSHSVIEKGQTVTLRCDPISGHDNLYWYRRVMGKEIKFLLHFVKESKQDESGMPNNRFLAERTGGTYSTLKVQPAELEDSGVYFCASSTTGPGELFFGEGSRLTVL.

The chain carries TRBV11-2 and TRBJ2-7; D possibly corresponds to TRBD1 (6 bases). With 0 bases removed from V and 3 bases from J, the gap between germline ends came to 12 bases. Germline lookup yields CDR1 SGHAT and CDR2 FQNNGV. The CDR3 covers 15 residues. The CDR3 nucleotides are TGTGCCAGCAGCTTAGATCAAGGGGGATACTACGAGCAGTACTTC. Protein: CASSLDQGGYYEQYF.

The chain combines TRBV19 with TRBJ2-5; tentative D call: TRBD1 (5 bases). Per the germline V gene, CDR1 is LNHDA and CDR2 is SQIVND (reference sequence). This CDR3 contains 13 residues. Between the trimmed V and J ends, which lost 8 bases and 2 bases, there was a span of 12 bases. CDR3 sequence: CASLGRFQETQYF. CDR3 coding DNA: TGTGCCAGTTTGGGGCGGTTTCAAGAGACCCAGTACTTC.

The CDR3 sequence is CASSRVLAGDLDTQYF. In DNA, the CDR3 is TGCGCCAGCAGTCGAGTACTAGCGGGAGATTTAGATACGCAGTATTTT. The chain has TRBV4-1 and TRBJ2-3; 11 positions match TRBD2. In germline, CDR1 is MGHRA, CDR2 YSYEKL. The CDR3 length is 16 residues. V dropped 6 bases and J dropped 5; count of bases not matched to a gene: 10.

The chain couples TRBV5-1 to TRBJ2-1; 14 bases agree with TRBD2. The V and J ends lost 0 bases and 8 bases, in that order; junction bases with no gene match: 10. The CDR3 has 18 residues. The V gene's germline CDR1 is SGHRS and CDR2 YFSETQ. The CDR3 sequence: CASSLGFGTSGSGHEQFF. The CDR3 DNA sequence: TGCGCCAGCAGCTTGGGCTTTGGGACTAGCGGGAGTGGGCATGAGCAGTTCTTC.